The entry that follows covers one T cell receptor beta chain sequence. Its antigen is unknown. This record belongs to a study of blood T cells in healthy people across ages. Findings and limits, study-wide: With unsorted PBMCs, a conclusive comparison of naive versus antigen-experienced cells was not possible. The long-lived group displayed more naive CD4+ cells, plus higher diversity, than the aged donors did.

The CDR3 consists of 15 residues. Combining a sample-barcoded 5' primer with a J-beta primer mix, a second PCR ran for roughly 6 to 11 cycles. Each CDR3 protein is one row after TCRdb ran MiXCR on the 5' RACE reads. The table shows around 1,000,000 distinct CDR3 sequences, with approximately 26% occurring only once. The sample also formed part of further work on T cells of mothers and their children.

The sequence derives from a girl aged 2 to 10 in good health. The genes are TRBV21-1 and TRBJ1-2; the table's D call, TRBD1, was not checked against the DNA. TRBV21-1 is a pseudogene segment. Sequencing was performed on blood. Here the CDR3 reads CASSQRGGAGYGYTF. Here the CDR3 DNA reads TGTGCCAGCAGTCAACGGGGGGGGGCGGGCTATGGCTACACCTTC.